The 25 T cell receptor beta chains below were found in one sample sequenced in a study of T-cell reconstitution after alpha-beta-depleted transplantation in children. TCRbeta library construction was performed incorporating unique molecular identifiers. Via MiXCR, TCRdb re-called the PCR reads, giving one row per CDR3 protein. The sample consists of some 100,000 distinct CDR3 sequences, 20% to 30% of them appearing once. Sequencing was performed on PBMCs, taken before TCRalphabeta/CD19-depleted stem cell transplant. The source of these receptors is a boy aged 2-9 years with acute lymphoblastic leukemia, due to receive a stem cell transplant.

The chain links TRBV24-1 to TRBJ2-3, with D perhaps matching TRBD2 (6 bases). Trimming pared 0 bases from V and 3 bases from J, leaving 15 bases between. Germline-derived CDR1 and CDR2 are KGHDR and SFDVKD. The CDR3 consists of 17 residues. Here the CDR3 DNA reads TGTGCCACCAGTGATTTGGTAGCGGAGGGGCAGACAGATACGCAGTATTTT. This translates into CATSDLVAEGQTDTQYF.

This clonotype was found a few times. V gene TRBV12-3 or TRBV12-4 combines with J gene TRBJ2-7; 7 bases agree with TRBD2. With V trimmed by 5 bases and J by 2 bases, 6 bases remained unmatched. The CDR3 totals 14 residues. CDR3 DNA: TGTGCCAGCAGTGTTGCTAGCGGACCCTACGAGCAGTACTTC. It translates to CASSVASGPYEQYF.

This clonotype was picked up a small number of times. The V and J genes are TRBV28 and TRBJ2-7; D remains unclear. Trimming took off 2 bases at V and 7 bases at J, with 9 bases between the two ends. This CDR3 is 12 amino acids long. Per the germline V gene, CDR1 is MDHEN and CDR2 is SYDVKM. In DNA form, the CDR3 reads TGTGCCAGCAGTTTAGGCATCTTAGAGCAGTACTTC. Translated, it gives CASSLGILEQYF.

In this sample, this clonotype turned up a few times. The chain employs TRBV20-1 and TRBJ2-1; D is undetermined. The germline gives CDR1 DFQATT, CDR2 SNEGSKA (reference sequence). Trimming took off 0 bases at V and 8 bases at J, with 8 bases between the two ends. CDR3 length: 12 residues. The CDR3 DNA follows: TGCAGTGCTAGAGATCTTGTTCATGAGCAGTTCTTC. It is translated as CSARDLVHEQFF.

The V and J genes are TRBV6-1 and TRBJ1-1, with a weak D call TRBD1 (6 bases). The V end lost 7 bases, the J end lost 3 bases, and 21 bases lay between the germline ends. Germline V lookup: CDR1 MNHNS, CDR2 SASEGT. The CDR3 is 16 amino acids. The chain's CDR3 is CASTSSGGAIYTEAFF. DNA of the CDR3: TGTGCCAGCACCTCAAGTGGGGGGGCTATATACACTGAAGCTTTCTTT.

This clonotype has just a few counts. This chain uses TRBV5-1 with TRBJ1-2; TRBD1 agrees at 10 bases. CDR3 length: 16 amino acids. Trimming at V came to 0 bases and at J to 2 bases, leaving 4 bases not matched to a gene. Germline CDR1 SGHRS, CDR2 YFSETQ. CDR3 sequence: CASSLGQGASNYGYTF. DNA of the CDR3: TGCGCCAGCAGCTTGGGACAGGGGGCATCGAACTATGGCTACACCTTC.

This clonotype ranks as medium-sized. The chain has TRBV12-3 or TRBV12-4 and TRBJ1-4; D uncertain. Trimming pared 4 bases from V and 7 bases from J, leaving 13 bases between. The CDR3 totals 14 residues. For the CDR3, the DNA is TGTGCCAGCAGTTATGCAGGCGGTGGTGAAAAACTGTTTTTT. Translation: CASSYAGGGEKLFF.

The genes are TRBV5-1 and TRBJ2-5, with no clear D. Trimming took off 4 bases at V and 4 bases at J, with 17 bases between the two ends. The germline CDR1 and CDR2 sequences are SGHRS and YFSETQ. This CDR3 comprises 15 residues. CDR3 in amino acids: CASSPQGPPPETQYF. The CDR3 nucleotides are TGCGCCAGCAGCCCGCAAGGTCCGCCTCCAGAGACCCAGTACTTC.

This clonotype was seen repeatedly, ten times or more. The gene calls are TRBV12-3 or TRBV12-4 and TRBJ2-7, with D possibly being TRBD2 (6 bases). The V and J ends lost 6 bases and 4 bases respectively, with 13 bases between them. The length of the CDR3 is 13 residues. The CDR3 reads CASRRVGGYEQYF. The CDR3 DNA is TGTGCCAGCAGGCGAGTCGGAGGGTACGAGCAGTACTTC.

J is TRBJ1-2 and V is TRBV9; D gene uncertain. Germline values: CDR1 SGDLS, CDR2 YYNGEE. The V and J ends lost 0 bases and 2 bases respectively, with 5 bases between them. The CDR3 sequence is 13 residues long. CDR3 region: CASSVDSNYGYTF. CDR3 in DNA: TGTGCCAGCAGCGTAGACAGCAACTATGGCTACACCTTC.

This clonotype appeared a few times. In DNA, the CDR3 is TGTGCCAGCAGCCCGAGGGCAGGGACCCTTTCTTATACGCAGTATTTT. It is translated as CASSPRAGTLSYTQYF. The gene calls are TRBV7-2 and TRBJ2-3; D may be TRBD1 or TRBD2 (5 bases each). With 5 bases removed from V and 7 bases from J, the gap between germline ends came to 22 bases. Germline CDR1 and CDR2: SGHTA and FQGNSA. The CDR3 sequence is 16 residues long.

V gene TRBV20-1 combines with J gene TRBJ2-5; either TRBD1 or TRBD2 may fit D (5 bases each). Germline CDR1 DFQATT, CDR2 SNEGSKA (reference sequence). This CDR3 comprises 13 residues. Trimming removed 6 bases at V and 5 bases at J, with 16 bases between. In DNA form, the CDR3 reads TGCAGTGCACCAGAACTCTGGGGGGAGACCCAGTACTTC. Translated, it gives CSAPELWGETQYF.

The V call is TRBV7-2, the J call TRBJ2-7, with D tentatively TRBD1 (6 bases). CDR1 is SGHTA and CDR2 is FQGNSA in the germline V gene. Trimming took 5 bases from V and 2 from J, leaving 19 bases between them. The CDR3 is 16 amino acids. CDR3 bases: TGTGCCAGCAGCCCTCGGACAGCCTTAACTACCTACGAGCAGTACTTC. Amino acid sequence: CASSPRTALTTYEQYF.

This clonotype was seen a few times. The chain carries TRBV7-9 and TRBJ2-2; possible D gene TRBD2, 6 bases. The length of the CDR3 is 15 residues. Germline V gene sequence: CDR1 SEHNR, CDR2 FQNEAQ (reference sequence). Trimming cost V 2 bases and J 5 bases, with 12 bases left between them. CDR3 DNA sequence: TGTGCCAGCAGCTTACGGAGGGCCGGTACCGGGGAGCTGTTTTTT. Its translation: CASSLRRAGTGELFF. Complete variable domain (other parts from reference TRBV7-9 and TRBJ2-2): DTGVSQNPRHKITKRGQNVTFRCDPISEHNRLYWYRQTLGQGPEFLTYFQNEAQLEKSRLLSDRFSAERPKGSFSTLEIQRTEQGDSAMYLCASSLRRAGTGELFFGEGSRLTVL.

The chain employs TRBV24-1 and TRBJ2-1; D may be TRBD1 (5 bases). V was clipped by 5 bases and J by 3 bases, with 13 bases between them. The CDR3 has 15 residues. CDR1 KGHDR and CDR2 SFDVKD come from the germline V gene. The CDR3 sequence: CATSAAGDSYNEQFF. DNA for the CDR3: TGTGCCACCAGTGCAGCCGGTGACAGCTACAATGAGCAGTTCTTC.

Many counts were recorded for this clonotype. The chain recombines TRBV29-1 with TRBJ2-1, with TRBD2 matching over 8 bases. Germline CDR1 reads SQVTM; CDR2 reads ANQGSEA. The CDR3 has 16 residues. Losses at the gene ends were 5 bases for V and 4 bases for J; bases not matched to a gene: 13. For the CDR3, the DNA is TGCAGCGTTCTGACAGACCAGACTAGCGAATACAATGAGCAGTTCTTC. This encodes CSVLTDQTSEYNEQFF.

As concerns this clonotype: This may stem from a read error, because a much larger clone lies one nucleotide away. The chain has TRBV4-1 and TRBJ1-2, with unresolved D. Germline CDR1 reads MGHRA; CDR2 reads YSYEKL. The CDR3 sequence is 15 residues long. In DNA, the CDR3 is TGCGCCAGCAGGCCTGGGGTAAGGGATAGGTATGGCGACACCTTC. Translation gives CASRPGVRDRYGDTF.

This clonotype turned up a few times. This chain joins TRBV29-1 and TRBJ2-3; 8 bases align to TRBD1. Germline trimming cut 1 base from V and 5 bases from J; bases unmatched to any gene: 5. The CDR3 contains 14 residues. In germline, CDR1 is SQVTM, CDR2 ANQGSEA. This CDR3 reads CSVEVSGGVDTQYF. In DNA, the CDR3 is TGCAGCGTTGAAGTGTCAGGGGGCGTAGATACGCAGTATTTT.

This clonotype was seen a few times. The chain recombines TRBV5-6 with TRBJ2-7; the D is unclear. V was clipped by 6 bases and J by 0 bases, with 7 bases between them. The CDR3 runs to 12 residues. Germline V gene lookup returns CDR1 SGHDT and CDR2 YYEEEE. CDR3 nucleotide sequence: TGTGCCAGCACCTCCAACTCCTACGAGCAGTACTTC. It encodes CASTSNSYEQYF.

The chain is built from TRBV24-1 and TRBJ2-3, with 7 bases fitting TRBD2. The J segment lost 3 bases and the V segment lost 9 bases, leaving 5 bases of the junction unmatched. The CDR3 consists of 13 residues. Per the germline V gene, CDR1 is KGHDR and CDR2 is SFDVKD. This CDR3 is CATEAGFTDTQYF. Written as DNA, the CDR3 is TGTGCCACCGAAGCGGGATTTACAGATACGCAGTATTTT.

The rearrangement links TRBV6-2 or TRBV6-3 to TRBJ2-1, with 7 bases aligning to TRBD1. Germline trimming cut 2 bases from V and 14 bases from J; bases unmatched to any gene: 15. The germline gives CDR1 MNHEY, CDR2 SVGEGT. There are 15 residues in the CDR3. CDR3 sequence (DNA): TGTGCCAGCAGTTACCCTTCATACCGGGACAGCGAAAAGTTCTTC. It encodes CASSYPSYRDSEKFF.

As concerns this clonotype: Because the CDR3 is missing its conserved closing phenylalanine or tryptophan, this is likely a read error. Here the CDR3 reads CASSQDYRGQVNTEAFY. The CDR3 region has the DNA TGCGCCAGCAGCCAAGATTACAGGGGGCAGGTGAACACTGAAGCTTTCTAT. The chain recombines TRBV4-1 with TRBJ1-1, with 9 bases identical to TRBD1. The CDR3 sequence is 17 residues long. After removal of 0 bases from V and 0 bases from J, the junction contained 5 bases not matched to a gene. Germline-derived CDR1 and CDR2 are MGHRA and YSYEKL.

The chain has TRBV30 and TRBJ2-7; perhaps TRBD2 as D (5 bases). CDR1 GTSNPN and CDR2 SVGIG come from the germline V gene (reference sequence). With 2 bases removed from V and 5 bases from J, the gap between germline ends came to 13 bases. This CDR3 is 13 amino acids long. CDR3 coding DNA: TGTGCCTGGAGTATAGACTACAAAAACGAGCAGTACTTC. Its translation is CAWSIDYKNEQYF.

Many counts were recorded for this clonotype. This chain joins TRBV20-1 and TRBJ2-3; 8 bases agree with TRBD1. After removal of 7 bases from V and 2 bases from J, the junction contained 2 bases not matched to a gene. The CDR3 length is 12 residues. Per the germline V gene, CDR1 is DFQATT and CDR2 is SNEGSKA (reference sequence). CDR3 sequence: CSVQGATDTQYF. CDR3 sequence (DNA): TGCAGTGTGCAGGGGGCCACAGATACGCAGTATTTT.

This clonotype was detected a few times. The CDR3 sequence: CASSQGGSGETQYF. For the CDR3, the DNA is TGCGCCAGCAGCCAAGGCGGGAGTGGAGAGACCCAGTACTTC. The chain uses TRBV4-3 and TRBJ2-5; TRBD2 agrees at 7 bases. Looked up from germline, CDR1 is LGHNA and CDR2 is YSLEER. Losses at the gene ends were 1 base for V and 4 bases for J; bases not matched to a gene: 3. CDR3 length: 14 amino acids.